These 8 T cell receptor beta chains came from one sample sequenced in a study of T cell repertoires in cytomegalovirus infection. TCRdb passed the reads through MiXCR, listing each CDR3 protein once. Counted here are some 320,000 distinct CDR3 sequences, 8% to 9.5% occurring once; the ten biggest clones make up roughly 4%. Sequenced material: PBMCs. All receptors come from a human donor in good health (CMV status not recorded). Some clones in this sample may be carry-over from other donors' samples.

This clonotype was seen many times. The CDR3 DNA follows: TGCAGTGCTACTTTCATAGCGGGGGACGTCGGTGAGCAGTTCTTC. As protein: CSATFIAGDVGEQFF. The chain uses TRBV20-1 and TRBJ2-1; 9 nucleotides align to TRBD2. Germline CDR1 is DFQATT and CDR2 is SNEGSKA (reference sequence). After removal of 4 bases from V and 9 bases from J, the junction contained 13 bases not matched to a gene. The CDR3 has 15 amino acids.

This clonotype was observed at least ten times. V gene TRBV6-2 or TRBV6-3 combines with J gene TRBJ2-2, with 9 bases that match TRBD1. The ends lost 8 bases at V and 6 bases at J; junction bases unmatched: 4. Germline lookup yields CDR1 MNHEY and CDR2 SVGEGT. The CDR3 is made up of 13 amino acids. CDR3 sequence: CASSGQGAGELFF. CDR3 coding DNA: TGTGCCAGCTCGGGACAGGGAGCCGGGGAGCTGTTTTTT.

This clonotype was picked up a small number of times. V is TRBV4-1 and J is TRBJ1-5, with D perhaps TRBD1 (5 bases). The CDR3 runs 12 residues. Germline V gene sequence: CDR1 MGHRA, CDR2 YSYEKL. V lost 5 bases and J lost 6, with 8 bases in between. The CDR3 here is CASSVRGQPQHF. CDR3 DNA sequence: TGCGCCAGCAGCGTGAGGGGTCAGCCCCAGCATTTT.

This clonotype was counted between two and nine times. The genes are TRBV7-9 and TRBJ2-1; D gene ambiguous. Germline-derived CDR1 and CDR2 are SEHNR and FQNEAQ (reference sequence). The CDR3 is 14 residues long. Trimming cost V 3 bases and J 5 bases, with 11 bases left between them. The CDR3 DNA reads as TGTGCCAGCAGCTTGGACCAGGCTAACAATGAGCAGTTCTTC. Translation gives CASSLDQANNEQFF.

V is TRBV7-2 and J is TRBJ2-5, with D possibly TRBD2 on 6 matching bases. Germline assignment: CDR1 SGHTA and CDR2 FQGNSA. V was shortened by 5 bases and J by 5 bases, with 15 bases between the two germline ends. The CDR3 has 14 amino acids. CDR3 region: CASSPRRGGETQYF. The CDR3 coding sequence is TGTGCCAGCAGCCCCCGGAGGGGCGGGGAGACCCAGTACTTC. Combining the CDR3 with reference TRBV7-2 and TRBJ2-5 gives the whole variable domain GAGVSQSPSNKVTEKGKDVELRCDPISGHTALYWYRQSLGQGLEFLIYFQGNSAPDKSGLPSDRFSAERTGGSVSTLTIQRTQQEDSAVYLCASSPRRGGETQYFGPGTRLLVL.

This clonotype was counted many times. The chain carries TRBV12-3 or TRBV12-4 and TRBJ1-1; D is possibly TRBD1 (6 bases). The V end was cut by 3 bases, the J end by 4 bases, with 12 bases between. The CDR3 is made up of 14 amino acids. DNA for the CDR3: TGTGCCAGCAGTTTTCGGGGGGCGGGCACTGAAGCTTTCTTT. This encodes CASSFRGAGTEAFF.

The CDR3 bases are TGTGCCAGCTCGGGGGGCTTGAGGACCCAGTACTTC. Its protein is CASSGGLRTQYF. The rearrangement links TRBV28 to TRBJ2-5; a weak D match, TRBD2 (7 bases). The CDR3 extends over 12 amino acids. The germline CDR1 and CDR2 sequences are MDHEN and SYDVKM. Trimming pared 8 bases from V and 7 bases from J, leaving 14 bases between.

This clonotype was observed at least ten times. V and J are TRBV7-2 and TRBJ1-1, with D perhaps TRBD1 (6 bases). V lost 5 bases and J lost 0, with 22 bases in between. This CDR3 is built from 18 residues. CDR1 is SGHTA, CDR2 FQGNSA, per germline. The CDR3 sequence is CASSNRQRPGHMNTEAFF. The CDR3 DNA is TGTGCCAGCAGCAATCGACAAAGACCGGGACATATGAACACTGAAGCTTTCTTT.